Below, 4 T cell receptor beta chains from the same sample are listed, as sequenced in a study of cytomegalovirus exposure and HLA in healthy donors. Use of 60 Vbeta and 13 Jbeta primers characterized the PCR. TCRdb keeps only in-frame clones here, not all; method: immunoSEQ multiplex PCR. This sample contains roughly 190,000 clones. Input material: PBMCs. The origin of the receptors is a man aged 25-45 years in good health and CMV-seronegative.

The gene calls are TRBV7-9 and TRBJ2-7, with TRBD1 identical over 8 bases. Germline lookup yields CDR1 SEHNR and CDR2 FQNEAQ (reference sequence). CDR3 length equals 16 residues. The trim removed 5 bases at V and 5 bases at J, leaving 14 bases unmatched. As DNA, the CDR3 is TGTGCCAGCAGCCCAACAGGGGGACGAACTGACCACGAGCAGTACTTC. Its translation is CASSPTGGRTDHEQYF.

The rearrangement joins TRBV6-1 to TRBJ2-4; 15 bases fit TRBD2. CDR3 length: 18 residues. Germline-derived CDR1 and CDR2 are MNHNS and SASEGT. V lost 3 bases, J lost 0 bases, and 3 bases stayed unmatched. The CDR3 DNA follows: TGTGCCAGCAGTGAGGGACTAGCGGGAGGACCAGCCAAAAACATTCAGTACTTC. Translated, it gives CASSEGLAGGPAKNIQYF.

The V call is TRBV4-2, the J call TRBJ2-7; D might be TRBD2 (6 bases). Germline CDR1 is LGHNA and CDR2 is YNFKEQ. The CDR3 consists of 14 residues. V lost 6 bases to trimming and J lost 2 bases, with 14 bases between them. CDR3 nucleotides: TGTGCCAGCAGGAGAGGGGAGGACGCCTACGAGCAGTACTTC. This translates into CASRRGEDAYEQYF.

CDR3 region: CASRIGTENTEAFF. The CDR3 DNA is TGCGCCAGCAGGATCGGGACAGAGAACACTGAAGCTTTCTTT. The V and J genes are TRBV5-1 and TRBJ1-1; TRBD1 aligns across 7 bases. CDR1 and CDR2 (germline): SGHRS, YFSETQ. There are 14 residues in the CDR3. With V trimmed by 5 bases and J by 1 base, 5 bases remained unmatched.